These 27 T cell receptor beta chains were sequenced from one sample in a study of technical replicates of blood from a handful of donors. The assay was immunoSEQ multiplex PCR, and TCRdb's table has in-frame clones only and misses some. The sample records about 74,000 clones, approximately 75% being singletons. Sequencing used PBMCs. These receptors all come from a human donor in good health. Some clones in this sample may be carry-over from other donors' samples.

This chain joins TRBV28 and TRBJ2-5, with D unclear. Germline CDR1 and CDR2: MDHEN and SYDVKM. V was trimmed by 7 bases and J by 4 bases, leaving 7 bases between them. This CDR3 region has 11 residues. Here the CDR3 DNA reads TGTGCCAGCACCGCGAGAGAGACCCAGTACTTC. It specifies CASTARETQYF.

The genes are TRBV11-1 and TRBJ2-3; possible D gene TRBD1, 6 bases. This CDR3 has 14 amino acids. Germline V gene lookup returns CDR1 SGHAT and CDR2 FQDESV (reference sequence). Trimming removed 5 bases at V and 2 bases at J, with 11 bases between. CDR3 sequence (DNA): TGTGCCAGCAGCCTGGACAGATCCACAGATACGCAGTATTTT. It encodes CASSLDRSTDTQYF.

Regarding this clone: The junction and the germline gene differ at one end; a read error may be behind it. The V call is TRBV2, the J call TRBJ2-1, with 9 nucleotides matching TRBD2. The CDR3 runs 16 residues. Germline CDR1 and CDR2: SNHLY and FYNNEI. CDR3 protein: CASSERGGGADLSRIF. The DNA for the CDR3 is TGTGCCAGCAGTGAAAGGGGCGGGGGGGCAGATTTGAGCAGGATCTTC.

The gene calls are TRBV6-4 and TRBJ1-3; no reliable D call. Trimming took 7 bases from V and 8 from J, leaving 12 bases between them. Germline CDR1 MRHNA, CDR2 SNTAGT. The CDR3 loop spans 12 amino acids. The CDR3 here is CASNPPIDTIYF. Written as DNA, the CDR3 is TGTGCCAGCAACCCCCCCATAGACACCATATATTTT.

The V gene is TRBV30, the J gene TRBJ1-2, with 8 bases fitting TRBD1. Germline trimming cut 4 bases from V and 2 bases from J; bases unmatched to any gene: 0. From germline, CDR1 is GTSNPN and CDR2 SVGIG (reference sequence). The CDR3 runs 12 residues. CDR3 loop: CAWTGGNYGYTF. The CDR3 bases are TGTGCCTGGACAGGGGGCAACTATGGCTACACCTTC.

The chain links TRBV29-1 to TRBJ2-3; 9 nucleotides line up with TRBD2. V gave up 7 bases and J gave up 5 bases; unmatched junction bases: 7. CDR3 size: 13 residues. Germline lookup yields CDR1 SQVTM and CDR2 ANQGSEA. The CDR3 region is CSGLAGEVDTQYF. CDR3 sequence (DNA): TGCAGCGGATTAGCGGGAGAGGTAGATACGCAGTATTTT.

This clone appeared many times. J is TRBJ1-2 and V is TRBV6-1; D is undetermined. The germline gives CDR1 MNHNS, CDR2 SASEGT. CDR3 length: 11 residues. V was pared by 5 bases and J by 5 bases, with 6 bases between. CDR3 sequence reads: CASSPLYGYTF. In DNA form, the CDR3 reads TGTGCCAGCAGTCCCTTATATGGCTACACCTTC.

The chain employs TRBV4-3 and TRBJ2-7; D unclear. The V gene's germline CDR1 is LGHNA and CDR2 YSLEER. The CDR3 runs 15 residues. V was shortened by 0 bases and J by 2 bases, with 11 bases between the two germline ends. CDR3 amino acids: CASSQDLGGPYEQYF. The CDR3 DNA is TGCGCCAGCAGCCAAGATTTAGGCGGTCCCTACGAGCAGTACTTC.

Of note for this clone: This same CDR3 is encoded by further DNA sequences in the sample. DNA of the CDR3: TGTGCCAGCAGCGTAGGAGGGGGAAGCTATGGCTACACCTTC. Translated: CASSVGGGSYGYTF. The genes are TRBV9 and TRBJ1-2; D might be TRBD1 (6 bases). The CDR3 length is 14 residues. Trimming stripped 0 bases from V and 4 bases from J, with 10 bases between. Per germline, CDR1 SGDLS and CDR2 YYNGEE.

The chain uses TRBV4-3 and TRBJ2-7; 13 nucleotides match TRBD2. Trimming cost V 0 bases and J 4 bases; bases outside gene matches: 15. The CDR3 totals 20 residues. Germline V gene lookup returns CDR1 LGHNA and CDR2 YSLEER. The CDR3 DNA follows: TGCGCCAGCAGCCAAGATCTGCTGGGGACTAGCGGGATGGGAGCTTACGAGCAGTACTTC. Residues: CASSQDLLGTSGMGAYEQYF.

The rearrangement joins TRBV4-1 to TRBJ2-7; 7 positions match TRBD2. The CDR3 is 15 residues long. With 1 base clipped from V and 3 bases from J, the junction kept 6 bases outside the gene matches. Per the germline V gene, CDR1 is MGHRA and CDR2 is YSYEKL. The CDR3 DNA sequence: TGCGCCAGCAGCCAAGTGGAGCGGGGTGGCTACGAGCAGTACTTC. Amino acid sequence: CASSQVERGGYEQYF.

This chain joins TRBV13 and TRBJ2-7; TRBD1 matches 7 bases. The CDR3 sequence is 15 residues long. The junction had 10 bases not matched to a gene; V was cut back by 4 bases and J by 4 bases. Germline CDR1 is PRHDT and CDR2 is FYEKMQ (reference sequence). The chain's CDR3 is CASSYRDRRNYEQYF. As DNA, the CDR3 is TGTGCCAGCAGCTATCGGGACAGACGAAATTACGAGCAGTACTTC.

The genes are TRBV2 and TRBJ2-5; 10 bases fit TRBD2. Germline V gene sequence: CDR1 SNHLY, CDR2 FYNNEI. V shed 4 bases and J 5 bases; nucleotides not matched to a gene: 4. This CDR3 contains 14 residues. CDR3: CASSAAGGRETQYF. The CDR3 DNA follows: TGTGCCAGCAGTGCAGCGGGGGGGCGGGAGACCCAGTACTTC.

In this sample, this clone turned up a few times. An end of the junction does not agree with germline; a read error may underlie this. The CDR3 region has the DNA TGTGCCTGGACTTCAGGGGAAGGGGTAATCTTC. It translates to CAWTSGEGVIF. The chain couples TRBV30 to TRBJ2-7; a weak D match, TRBD1 (6 bases). Germline values: CDR1 GTSNPN, CDR2 SVGIG (reference sequence). The CDR3 has 11 amino acids.

The chain links TRBV9 to TRBJ2-7; a weak D match, TRBD2 (5 bases). V lost 2 bases to trimming and J lost 3 bases, with 12 bases between them. CDR3 length equals 14 residues. Germline CDR1 reads SGDLS; CDR2 reads YYNGEE. In DNA, the CDR3 is TGTGCCAGCAGCGTGGAGGTCCCCCTCTACGAGCAGTACTTC. This sequence encodes CASSVEVPLYEQYF.

The chain joins TRBV4-2 to TRBJ2-5; 9 positions agree with TRBD2. Germline V gene data show CDR1 as LGHNA and CDR2 as YNFKEQ. The CDR3 spans 15 residues. V shed 0 bases, J shed 9 bases, and the junction held 8 bases outside the gene matches. The DNA for the CDR3 is TGTGCCAGCAGCCAAGAAAGCGGGGGGAGAGGGGCCCAGTACTTC. Residues: CASSQESGGRGAQYF.

This chain connects TRBV6-1 to TRBJ2-3; a weak D match, TRBD2 (6 bases). V was cut by 6 bases and J by 1 base, with 14 bases left in between. This CDR3 contains 15 residues. The V gene's germline CDR1 is MNHNS and CDR2 SASEGT. CDR3 region: CASRAGSRGTDTQYF. The CDR3 nucleotides are TGTGCCAGCAGAGCCGGGAGCCGCGGCACAGATACGCAGTATTTT.

The rearrangement uses TRBV7-2 and TRBJ2-7, with 7 bases identical to TRBD2. The CDR3 spans 15 residues. V gave up 1 base and J gave up 6 bases; unmatched junction bases: 9. The germline V gene encodes CDR1 SGHTA and CDR2 FQGNSA. CDR3 bases: TGTGCCAGCAGCTTAGTGGCGGGAGTCTGGGTCGAGCAGTACTTC. Translated: CASSLVAGVWVEQYF.

The rearrangement joins TRBV6-1 to TRBJ2-1; 7 nucleotides match TRBD1. Germline CDR1 and CDR2: MNHNS and SASEGT. J gave up 8 bases and V 0 bases, and 7 bases lay outside the gene matches. The CDR3 covers 15 residues. CDR3 DNA sequence: TGTGCCAGCAGTGAAGCGGACAGGTCAGGAGATGAGCAGTTCTTC. Its protein is CASSEADRSGDEQFF.

The chain recombines TRBV5-1 with TRBJ2-1; TRBD2 aligns across 7 bases. Germline assignment: CDR1 SGHRS and CDR2 YFSETQ. The CDR3 is 15 residues long. V lost 5 bases, J lost 1 base, and 6 bases stayed unmatched. CDR3 bases: TGCGCCAGCAGATCGTTTAGCGGGTCCTACAATGAGCAGTTCTTC. Amino acid sequence: CASRSFSGSYNEQFF.

The chain links TRBV6-5 to TRBJ2-5; no reliable D call. The CDR3 totals 14 residues. V shed 6 bases and J shed 2 bases, with 13 bases lying between them. Germline V CDR1 and CDR2: MNHEY, SVGAGI. CDR3: CASSRVRRQETQYF. CDR3 DNA sequence: TGTGCCAGCAGCCGCGTGAGGCGGCAAGAGACCCAGTACTTC.

The DNA for the CDR3 is TGTGCCAGCAGCAAGACAGGGGACCGGCCCCAGCATTTT. Translated, it gives CASSKTGDRPQHF. J is TRBJ1-5 and V is TRBV27, with TRBD1 identical over 8 bases. Per the germline V gene, CDR1 is MNHEY and CDR2 is SMNVEV (reference sequence). J gave up 9 bases and V 6 bases, and 7 bases lay outside the gene matches. The CDR3 sequence is 13 residues long.

V gene TRBV7-9 combines with J gene TRBJ1-3; D is unclear. The CDR3 length is 14 residues. Per the germline V gene, CDR1 is SEHNR and CDR2 is FQNEAQ (reference sequence). V was trimmed by 1 base and J by 0 bases, leaving 4 bases between them. CDR3 in amino acids: CASSLGLSGNTIYF. In nucleotides, the CDR3 is TGTGCCAGCAGCTTAGGGCTCTCTGGAAACACCATATATTTT.

The J gene is TRBJ1-4, the V gene TRBV30; weak D call: TRBD1 (5 bases). CDR3 length: 13 amino acids. Germline lookup yields CDR1 GTSNPN and CDR2 SVGIG (reference sequence). V gave up 3 bases and J gave up 8 bases, with 13 bases separating them. CDR3 sequence reads: CAWRGGAGEKLFF. CDR3 coding DNA: TGTGCCTGGAGAGGAGGGGCGGGGGAAAAACTGTTTTTT.

This chain links TRBV18 with TRBJ2-5; D possibly corresponds to TRBD2 (5 bases). From germline, CDR1 is KGHSH and CDR2 LQKENI. The CDR3 runs 14 residues. The germline V and J ends were trimmed by 2 bases and 1 base, with 8 bases remaining between them. The CDR3 DNA sequence: TGTGCCAGCTCACCAAGTGGACTCCAAGAGACCCAGTACTTC. Protein sequence: CASSPSGLQETQYF.

This clone appeared a single time. The chain links TRBV7-2 to TRBJ2-7; 10 positions agree with TRBD2. After removal of 5 bases from V and 4 bases from J, the junction contained 8 bases not matched to a gene. CDR1 is SGHTA and CDR2 is FQGNSA in the germline V gene. The CDR3 has 15 amino acids. Here the CDR3 reads CASSLRTSGVYEQYF. In nucleotides, the CDR3 is TGTGCCAGCAGCCTAAGGACTAGCGGAGTGTACGAGCAGTACTTC. Using reference TRBV7-2 and TRBJ2-7 for the parts outside the CDR3, the full variable domain is GAGVSQSPSNKVTEKGKDVELRCDPISGHTALYWYRQSLGQGLEFLIYFQGNSAPDKSGLPSDRFSAERTGGSVSTLTIQRTQQEDSAVYLCASSLRTSGVYEQYFGPGTRLTVT.

The chain has TRBV4-2 and TRBJ2-7, with TRBD1 identical over 7 bases. In germline, CDR1 is LGHNA, CDR2 YNFKEQ. The CDR3 runs to 13 residues. V lost 1 base to trimming and J lost 5 bases; unmatched junction nucleotides: 2. The CDR3, as DNA: TGTGCCAGCAGCCAAGGCGACAGGGACGAGCAGTACTTC. This encodes CASSQGDRDEQYF.